A selection of T cell receptor beta chains follows, all from one sample in a study of shared clonotypes between healthy human individuals. The assay was immunoSEQ multiplex PCR, and TCRdb's table has in-frame clones only and misses some. The sample lists under 1 million clones, 92% occurring once. Input material: naive CD8+ T cells sorted from blood. These TCRs come from a man aged 30 to 45 in good health. Each CDR3 is given with its conserved first and last residue. Fields, in order: D gene, clone size, V gene, J gene, CDR3 DNA, CDR3 protein. D genes are given only for firm matches. Some rows mark clone size as missing; the rest say once, few, many or name a class of expanded clone.

D gene: .
clone size: .
V gene: TRBV7-8
J gene: TRBJ1-2
CDR3 DNA: TGTGCCAGCAGCTCCACCCACGGATTAATGGATGGCTACACCTTC
CDR3 protein: CASSSTHGLMDGYTF

D gene: TRBD1
clone size: .
V gene: TRBV5-1
J gene: TRBJ1-2
CDR3 DNA: TGCGCCAGTAAACAGGGGACGCTTCTCTTTGATGGCTACACCTTC
CDR3 protein: CASKQGTLLFDGYTF

D gene: .
clone size: .
V gene: TRBV7-8
J gene: TRBJ2-3
CDR3 DNA: TGTGCCAGCAGCTTAGTAGGGTCCACAGATACGCAGTATTTT
CDR3 protein: CASSLVGSTDTQYF

D gene: .
clone size: .
V gene: TRBV4-1
J gene: TRBJ2-1
CDR3 DNA: TGCGCCAGCAGCCACCGACAGGGAGGAGATGAGCAGTTCTTC
CDR3 protein: CASSHRQGGDEQFF

D gene: .
clone size: .
V gene: TRBV27
J gene: TRBJ2-1
CDR3 DNA: TGTGCCAGCGGACAAGGAGGGGCCCACAATGAGCAGTTCTTC
CDR3 protein: CASGQGGAHNEQFF

D gene: .
clone size: few
V gene: TRBV14
J gene: TRBJ2-7
CDR3 DNA: TGTGCCAGCAGCCAAAAGTCGGACGGAACCTACGAGCAGTACTTC
CDR3 protein: CASSQKSDGTYEQYF

D gene: .
clone size: once
V gene: TRBV18
J gene: TRBJ2-1
CDR3 DNA: TGTGCCAGCTCACAACCGACTAGTATGTACGAGCAGTTCTTC
CDR3 protein: CASSQPTSMYEQFF

D gene: .
clone size: .
V gene: TRBV5-4
J gene: TRBJ2-3
CDR3 DNA: TGTGCCAGCAGCCCCCTGGGGGAGTCCCCAGATACGCAGTATTTT
CDR3 protein: CASSPLGESPDTQYF

D gene: .
clone size: .
V gene: TRBV19
J gene: TRBJ2-2
CDR3 DNA: TGTGCCAGTAGTATTGGGTCTAACACCGGGGAGCTGTTTTTT
CDR3 protein: CASSIGSNTGELFF

D gene: .
clone size: .
V gene: TRBV11-2
J gene: TRBJ1-1
CDR3 DNA: TGTGCCAGCAGCTTATCGGGGACTGAAGCTTTCTTT
CDR3 protein: CASSLSGTEAFF

D gene: TRBD1
clone size: .
V gene: TRBV7-9
J gene: TRBJ1-4
CDR3 DNA: TGTGCCAGCAGCTCGAGTGACCGGGACAGCGAAAAACTGTTTTTT
CDR3 protein: CASSSSDRDSEKLFF

D gene: TRBD2
clone size: .
V gene: TRBV10-3
J gene: TRBJ2-1
CDR3 DNA: TGTGCCATCGGTCTTAGCGGGAACTACAATGAGCAGTTCTTC
CDR3 protein: CAIGLSGNYNEQFF

D gene: .
clone size: once
V gene: TRBV28
J gene: TRBJ2-3
CDR3 DNA: TGTGCCAGCAGTTCCGACAGGAGCACAGATACGCAGTATTTT
CDR3 protein: CASSSDRSTDTQYF

D gene: .
clone size: .
V gene: TRBV19
J gene: TRBJ2-1
CDR3 DNA: TGTGCCAGTAGTATGTATTTGGTAGAGGGCAATGAGCAGTTCTTC
CDR3 protein: CASSMYLVEGNEQFF

D gene: TRBD1
clone size: once
V gene: TRBV7-9
J gene: TRBJ2-7
CDR3 DNA: TGTGCCAGCAGCAACAAGGGGACAGATTCCTACGAGCAGTACTTC
CDR3 protein: CASSNKGTDSYEQYF

D gene: .
clone size: few
V gene: TRBV27
J gene: TRBJ2-7
CDR3 DNA: TGTGCCAGCAGTGTGCAGGGGGGAGCTTACGAGCAGTACTTC
CDR3 protein: CASSVQGGAYEQYF

D gene: .
clone size: .
V gene: TRBV28
J gene: TRBJ2-1
CDR3 DNA: TGTGCCAGCAGTTTAAGTTGGTTTGGACAGACCTACAATGAGCAGTTCTTC
CDR3 protein: CASSLSWFGQTYNEQFF

D gene: TRBD2
clone size: .
V gene: TRBV5-1
J gene: TRBJ2-7
CDR3 DNA: TGCGCCAGCAGCTTGGGGCTAGCGGGAGATAACGAGCAGTACTTC
CDR3 protein: CASSLGLAGDNEQYF

D gene: TRBD2
clone size: .
V gene: TRBV28
J gene: TRBJ2-3
CDR3 DNA: TGTGCCAGCAGCGCGGGAGGCCCCACAGATACGCAGTATTTT
CDR3 protein: CASSAGGPTDTQYF

D gene: .
clone size: .
V gene: TRBV7-6
J gene: TRBJ1-1
CDR3 DNA: TGTGCCAGCAGCTTAGACCTAGCCCTCAGGGGAACTGAAGCTTTCTTT
CDR3 protein: CASSLDLALRGTEAFF

D gene: .
clone size: .
V gene: TRBV10-1
J gene: TRBJ2-1
CDR3 DNA: TGCGCCAGCACCGGGGGGCTGGAGAATGAGCAGTTCTTC
CDR3 protein: CASTGGLENEQFF

D gene: TRBD2
clone size: few
V gene: TRBV15
J gene: TRBJ2-5
CDR3 DNA: TGTGCCACCAGGCCCCCGGGACTAGCGGAAGAGACCCAGTACTTC
CDR3 protein: CATRPPGLAEETQYF

D gene: TRBD2
clone size: once
V gene: TRBV10-1
J gene: TRBJ2-3
CDR3 DNA: TGCGCCAGCAGTGACGAGGGCACTAGCGGCACAGATACGCAGTATTTT
CDR3 protein: CASSDEGTSGTDTQYF

D gene: .
clone size: .
V gene: TRBV7-2
J gene: TRBJ2-1
CDR3 DNA: TGTGCCAGCAGCTCCCCCGGGGACCGAGACAATGAGCAGTTCTTC
CDR3 protein: CASSSPGDRDNEQFF

D gene: TRBD1
clone size: .
V gene: TRBV5-5
J gene: TRBJ2-7
CDR3 DNA: TGTGCCAGCAGCTTGGCCGGGACAGGGGGCAGGTACGAGCAGTACTTC
CDR3 protein: CASSLAGTGGRYEQYF

D gene: .
clone size: .
V gene: TRBV30
J gene: TRBJ2-1
CDR3 DNA: TGTGCCTGGAGTGTATGGGTCTCTGGTGAGCAGTTCTTC
CDR3 protein: CAWSVWVSGEQFF

D gene: .
clone size: .
V gene: TRBV28
J gene: TRBJ1-2
CDR3 DNA: TGTGCCAGCAGTTTCTTGGGGGCCGGTGTCGGCTACACCTTC
CDR3 protein: CASSFLGAGVGYTF

D gene: .
clone size: few
V gene: TRBV4-1
J gene: TRBJ2-1
CDR3 DNA: TGCGCCAGCAGCCAAGTAAATGAGCAGTTCTTC
CDR3 protein: CASSQVNEQFF

D gene: TRBD2
clone size: once
V gene: TRBV18
J gene: TRBJ2-1
CDR3 DNA: TGTGCCAGCTCACCTGACGGGGGGAGCTCCTACAATGAGCAGTTCTTC
CDR3 protein: CASSPDGGSSYNEQFF

D gene: .
clone size: .
V gene: TRBV28
J gene: TRBJ1-1
CDR3 DNA: TGTGCCAGCAGTTTATTCAGGGGTACTGAAGCTTTCTTT
CDR3 protein: CASSLFRGTEAFF

D gene: .
clone size: .
V gene: TRBV6-6
J gene: TRBJ2-1
CDR3 DNA: TGTGCCAGCAGTTACTCCGGCCAGGGGTCCTACAATGAGCAGTTCTTC
CDR3 protein: CASSYSGQGSYNEQFF

D gene: .
clone size: .
V gene: TRBV5-5
J gene: TRBJ2-1
CDR3 DNA: TGTGCCAGCAGCTTGGCGTGGAAACCGAGGATCGGGCAGTTCTTC
CDR3 protein: CASSLAWKPRIGQFF

D gene: TRBD1
clone size: .
V gene: TRBV27
J gene: TRBJ1-2
CDR3 DNA: TGTGCCAGCAGCGTCGACAGGGCGGATGGCTACACCTTC
CDR3 protein: CASSVDRADGYTF

D gene: .
clone size: once
V gene: TRBV7-9
J gene: TRBJ2-7
CDR3 DNA: TGTGCCAGCAGCCAAGGGGTAGCCGACGAGCAGTACTTC
CDR3 protein: CASSQGVADEQYF

D gene: TRBD1
clone size: .
V gene: TRBV19
J gene: TRBJ2-7
CDR3 DNA: TGTGCCAGTAGTATTGCCGGACAGGGGCTCTACGAGCAGTACTTC
CDR3 protein: CASSIAGQGLYEQYF

D gene: TRBD1
clone size: .
V gene: TRBV10-1
J gene: TRBJ2-7
CDR3 DNA: TGCGCCAGCAGTGCTTCGGGACAGGCCTACGAGCAGTACTTC
CDR3 protein: CASSASGQAYEQYF

D gene: .
clone size: .
V gene: TRBV6-5
J gene: TRBJ2-7
CDR3 DNA: TGTGCCAGCAGAAAGATAGCAGTGGACGAGCAGTACTTC
CDR3 protein: CASRKIAVDEQYF

D gene: .
clone size: .
V gene: TRBV7-9
J gene: TRBJ1-2
CDR3 DNA: TGTGCCAGCAGCTTAATGGCCGGGGGGACTGGTTATGGCTACACCTTC
CDR3 protein: CASSLMAGGTGYGYTF

D gene: .
clone size: .
V gene: TRBV27
J gene: TRBJ2-1
CDR3 DNA: TGTGCCAGCAGCCTGGGCCCTCTCGAGGGGGAGCAGTTCTTC
CDR3 protein: CASSLGPLEGEQFF

D gene: TRBD1
clone size: .
V gene: TRBV5-6
J gene: TRBJ2-5
CDR3 DNA: TGTGCCAGCAGCTTTTCTCCGGGACAGGGCTACCAAGAGACCCAGTACTTC
CDR3 protein: CASSFSPGQGYQETQYF

D gene: .
clone size: .
V gene: TRBV18
J gene: TRBJ2-1
CDR3 DNA: TGTGCCAGCTCACCCTTCGAGGTGATTAACAATGAGCAGTTCTTC
CDR3 protein: CASSPFEVINNEQFF

D gene: TRBD1
clone size: .
V gene: TRBV6-1
J gene: TRBJ1-5
CDR3 DNA: TGTGCCAGCAGTGAATTCGGGACAGGGGGCAATCAGCCCCAGCATTTT
CDR3 protein: CASSEFGTGGNQPQHF

D gene: .
clone size: few
V gene: TRBV19
J gene: TRBJ2-1
CDR3 DNA: TGTGCCAGTACCCAAGACAGTTACAATGAGCAGTTCTTC
CDR3 protein: CASTQDSYNEQFF

D gene: .
clone size: .
V gene: TRBV14
J gene: TRBJ2-1
CDR3 DNA: TGTGCCAGCAGCCAAGAAAGGGCCCCTAGCTTACTAAGATACAATGAGCAGTTCTTC
CDR3 protein: CASSQERAPSLLRYNEQFF

D gene: .
clone size: .
V gene: TRBV7-9
J gene: TRBJ2-7
CDR3 DNA: TGTGCCAGCCGGGATACTGAAACCTACGAGCAGTACTTC
CDR3 protein: CASRDTETYEQYF

D gene: .
clone size: few
V gene: TRBV27
J gene: TRBJ2-2
CDR3 DNA: TGTGCCAGCAGTTTATCCACCGGGGAGCTGTTTTTT
CDR3 protein: CASSLSTGELFF

D gene: .
clone size: .
V gene: TRBV19
J gene: TRBJ2-3
CDR3 DNA: TGTGCCAGTAGTCGACTGTTAGTCCCCACAGATACGCAGTATTTT
CDR3 protein: CASSRLLVPTDTQYF

D gene: .
clone size: .
V gene: TRBV4-1
J gene: TRBJ2-7
CDR3 DNA: TGCGCCAGCAGCCGATGGGGACTGGGCTCCTACGAGCAGTACTTC
CDR3 protein: CASSRWGLGSYEQYF

D gene: .
clone size: .
V gene: TRBV5-1
J gene: TRBJ2-7
CDR3 DNA: TGCGCCAGCAGAGGGGGGGCATCCTACGAGCAGTACTTC
CDR3 protein: CASRGGASYEQYF

D gene: .
clone size: .
V gene: TRBV7-9
J gene: TRBJ2-7
CDR3 DNA: TGTGCCAGCAGCTTAGCGGTCTACGAGCAGTACTTC
CDR3 protein: CASSLAVYEQYF

D gene: TRBD2
clone size: few
V gene: TRBV18
J gene: TRBJ2-2
CDR3 DNA: TGTGCCAGCTCACCACCGGGACTAGCGGGAGTATCCGGGGAGCTGTTTTTT
CDR3 protein: CASSPPGLAGVSGELFF

D gene: TRBD2
clone size: .
V gene: TRBV2
J gene: TRBJ2-1
CDR3 DNA: TGTGCCAGCAGTGAAGCCTCGTCTGAATTAGCGGGAGGCCCAATGAGCTCCTACAATGAGCAGTTCTTC
CDR3 protein: CASSEASSELAGGPMSSYNEQFF

D gene: .
clone size: .
V gene: TRBV4-1
J gene: TRBJ2-7
CDR3 DNA: TGCGCCAGCAGCCAAGATATGGGCTACGAGCAGTACTTC
CDR3 protein: CASSQDMGYEQYF

D gene: TRBD2
clone size: few
V gene: TRBV9
J gene: TRBJ2-7
CDR3 DNA: TGTGCCAGCAGCGTAGGGACTAGCGGGAGGTACGAGCAGTACTTC
CDR3 protein: CASSVGTSGRYEQYF